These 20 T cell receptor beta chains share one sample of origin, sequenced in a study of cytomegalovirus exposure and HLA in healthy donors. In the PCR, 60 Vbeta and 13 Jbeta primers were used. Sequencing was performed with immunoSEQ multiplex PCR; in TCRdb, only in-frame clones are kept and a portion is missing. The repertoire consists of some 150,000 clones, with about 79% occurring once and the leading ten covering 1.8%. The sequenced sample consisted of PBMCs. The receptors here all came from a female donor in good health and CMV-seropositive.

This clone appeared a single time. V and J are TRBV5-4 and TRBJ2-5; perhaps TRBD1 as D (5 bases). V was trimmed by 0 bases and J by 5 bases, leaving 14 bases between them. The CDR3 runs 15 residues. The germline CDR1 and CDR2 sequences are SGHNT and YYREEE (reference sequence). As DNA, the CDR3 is TGTGCCAGCAGCTTGGAGGGGCGATTGGGGGAGACCCAGTACTTC. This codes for CASSLEGRLGETQYF.

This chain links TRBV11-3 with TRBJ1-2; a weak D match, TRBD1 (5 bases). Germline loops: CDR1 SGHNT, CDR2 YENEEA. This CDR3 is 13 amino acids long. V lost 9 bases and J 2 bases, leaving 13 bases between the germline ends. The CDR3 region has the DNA TGTGCCAGGCCCACTCCAGGGAACTATGGCTACACCTTC. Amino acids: CARPTPGNYGYTF.

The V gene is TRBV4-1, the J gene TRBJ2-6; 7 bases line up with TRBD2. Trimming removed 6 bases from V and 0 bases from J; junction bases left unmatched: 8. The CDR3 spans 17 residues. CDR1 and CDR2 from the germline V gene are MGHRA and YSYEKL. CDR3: CASRLSGGDSGANVLTF. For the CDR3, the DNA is TGCGCCAGCAGACTGTCTGGGGGGGACTCTGGGGCCAACGTCCTGACTTTC.

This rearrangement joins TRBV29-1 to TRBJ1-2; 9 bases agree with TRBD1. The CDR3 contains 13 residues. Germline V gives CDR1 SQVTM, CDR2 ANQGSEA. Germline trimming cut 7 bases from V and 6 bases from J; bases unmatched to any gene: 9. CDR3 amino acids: CSAGPGTGNGYTF. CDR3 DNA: TGCAGCGCTGGACCCGGGACAGGGAATGGCTACACCTTC.

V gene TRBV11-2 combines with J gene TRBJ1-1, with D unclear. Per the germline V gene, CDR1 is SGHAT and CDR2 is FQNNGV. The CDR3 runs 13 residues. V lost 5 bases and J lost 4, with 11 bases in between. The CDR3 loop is CASSPRLGTEAFF. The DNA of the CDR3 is TGTGCCAGCAGCCCCCGACTAGGCACTGAAGCTTTCTTT.

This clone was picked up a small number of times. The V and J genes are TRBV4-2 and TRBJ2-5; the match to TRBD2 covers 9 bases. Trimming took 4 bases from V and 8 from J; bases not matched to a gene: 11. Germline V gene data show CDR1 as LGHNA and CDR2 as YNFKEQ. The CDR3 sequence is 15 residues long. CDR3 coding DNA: TGTGCCAGCAGCCTTTCTAGCGGGGAGGGTGGAACCCAGTACTTC. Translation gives CASSLSSGEGGTQYF.

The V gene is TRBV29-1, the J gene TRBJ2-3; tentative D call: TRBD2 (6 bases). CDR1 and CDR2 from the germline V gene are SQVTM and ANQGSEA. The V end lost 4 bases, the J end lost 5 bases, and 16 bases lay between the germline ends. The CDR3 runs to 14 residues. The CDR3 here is CSVVTGANGDTQYF. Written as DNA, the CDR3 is TGCAGCGTTGTGACGGGAGCTAATGGAGATACGCAGTATTTT.

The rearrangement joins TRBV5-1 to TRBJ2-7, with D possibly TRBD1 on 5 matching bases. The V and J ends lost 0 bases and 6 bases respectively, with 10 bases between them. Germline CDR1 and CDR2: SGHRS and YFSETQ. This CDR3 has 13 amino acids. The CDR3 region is CASSLGGAIEQYF. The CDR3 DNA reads TGCGCCAGCAGCTTGGGGGGCGCGATCGAGCAGTACTTC.

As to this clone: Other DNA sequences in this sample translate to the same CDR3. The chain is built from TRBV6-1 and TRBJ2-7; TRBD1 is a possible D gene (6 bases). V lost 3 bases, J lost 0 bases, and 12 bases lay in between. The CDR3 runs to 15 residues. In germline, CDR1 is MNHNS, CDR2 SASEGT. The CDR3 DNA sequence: TGTGCCAGCAGTGAGCTGGGGGCGAGCTCCTACGAGCAGTACTTC. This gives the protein CASSELGASSYEQYF.

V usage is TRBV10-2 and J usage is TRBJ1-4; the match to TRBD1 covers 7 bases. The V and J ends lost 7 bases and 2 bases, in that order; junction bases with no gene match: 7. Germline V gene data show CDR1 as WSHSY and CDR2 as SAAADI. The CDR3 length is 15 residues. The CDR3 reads CASNPQQGTNEKLFF. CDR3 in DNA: TGCGCCAGCAACCCTCAACAGGGGACTAATGAAAAACTGTTTTTT.

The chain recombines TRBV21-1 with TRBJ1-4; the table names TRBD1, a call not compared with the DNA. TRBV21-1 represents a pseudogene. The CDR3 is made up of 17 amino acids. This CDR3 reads CASSTEKTGVDGEKLFF. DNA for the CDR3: TGTGCCAGCAGCACGGAGAAGACAGGGGTGGACGGAGAAAAACTGTTTTTT.

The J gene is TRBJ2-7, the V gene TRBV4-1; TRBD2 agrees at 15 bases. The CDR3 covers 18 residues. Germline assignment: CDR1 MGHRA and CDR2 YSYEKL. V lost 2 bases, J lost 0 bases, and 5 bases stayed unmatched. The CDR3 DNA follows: TGCGCCAGCAGCCAATTGGGACTAGCGGGAGGCACCTCCTACGAGCAGTACTTC. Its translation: CASSQLGLAGGTSYEQYF.

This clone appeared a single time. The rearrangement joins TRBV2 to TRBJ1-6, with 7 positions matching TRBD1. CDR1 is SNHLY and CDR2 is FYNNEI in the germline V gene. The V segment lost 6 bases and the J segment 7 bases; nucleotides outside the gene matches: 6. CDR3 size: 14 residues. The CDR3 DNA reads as TGTGCCAGCAGAGCCGGGACAGCGAATTCACCCCTCCACTTT. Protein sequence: CASRAGTANSPLHF.

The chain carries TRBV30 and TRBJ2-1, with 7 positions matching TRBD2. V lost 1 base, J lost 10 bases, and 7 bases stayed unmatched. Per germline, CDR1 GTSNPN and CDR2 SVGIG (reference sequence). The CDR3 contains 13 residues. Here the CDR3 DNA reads TGTGCCTGGAGTGAGGGAGGGCCTCGGGAGCAGTTCTTC. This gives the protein CAWSEGGPREQFF.

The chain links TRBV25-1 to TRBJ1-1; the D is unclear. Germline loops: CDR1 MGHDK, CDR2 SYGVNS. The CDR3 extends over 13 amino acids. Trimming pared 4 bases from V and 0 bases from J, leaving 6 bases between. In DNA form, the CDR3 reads TGTGCCAGCAGTGCTGAGTTGAACACTGAAGCTTTCTTT. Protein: CASSAELNTEAFF.

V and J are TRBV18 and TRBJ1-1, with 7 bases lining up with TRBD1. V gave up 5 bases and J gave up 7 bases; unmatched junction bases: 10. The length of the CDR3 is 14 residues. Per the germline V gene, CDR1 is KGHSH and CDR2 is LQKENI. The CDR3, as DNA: TGTGCCAGCTCAACCCGACAGGGAGCCCTTGAAGCTTTCTTT. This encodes CASSTRQGALEAFF. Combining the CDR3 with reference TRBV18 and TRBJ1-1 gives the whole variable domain NAGVMQNPRHLVRRRGQEARLRCSPMKGHSHVYWYRQLPEEGLKFMVYLQKENIIDESGMPKERFSAEFPKEGPSILRIQQVVRGDSAAYFCASSTRQGALEAFFGQGTRLTVV.

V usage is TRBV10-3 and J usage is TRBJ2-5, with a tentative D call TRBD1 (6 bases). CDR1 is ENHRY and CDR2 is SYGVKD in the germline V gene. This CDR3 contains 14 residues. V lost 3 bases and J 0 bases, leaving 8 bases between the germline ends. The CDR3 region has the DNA TGTGCCATCAGTGACGGACAGAACCAAGAGACCCAGTACTTC. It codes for CAISDGQNQETQYF.

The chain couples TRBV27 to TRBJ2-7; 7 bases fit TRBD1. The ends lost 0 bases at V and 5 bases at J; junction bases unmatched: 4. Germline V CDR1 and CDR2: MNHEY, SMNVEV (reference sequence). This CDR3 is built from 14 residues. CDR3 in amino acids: CASSLSGTVNEQYF. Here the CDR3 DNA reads TGTGCCAGCAGTTTATCGGGGACAGTGAACGAGCAGTACTTC.

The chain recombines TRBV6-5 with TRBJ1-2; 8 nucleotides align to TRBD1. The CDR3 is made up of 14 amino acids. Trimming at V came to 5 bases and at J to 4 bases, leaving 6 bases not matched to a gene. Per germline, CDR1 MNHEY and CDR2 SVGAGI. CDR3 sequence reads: CASSPNTGGYGYTF. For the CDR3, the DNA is TGTGCCAGCAGTCCCAACACAGGGGGCTATGGCTACACCTTC.

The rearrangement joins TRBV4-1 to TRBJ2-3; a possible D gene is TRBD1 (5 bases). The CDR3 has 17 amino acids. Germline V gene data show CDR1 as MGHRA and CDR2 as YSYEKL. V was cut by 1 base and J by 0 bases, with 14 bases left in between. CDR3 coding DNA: TGCGCCAGCAGCCAAGGGCGACAGAGGTCTAGCACAGATACGCAGTATTTT. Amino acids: CASSQGRQRSSTDTQYF.